This entry is about one T cell receptor beta chain. Antigen: not known. In the same sample, other DNA sequences code for this CDR3. The data stem from a study of Ad26.COV2.S vaccination and SARS-CoV-2 variants. Study-wide background: Ad26.COV2.S, an intramuscular injection, was given once or twice 56 days apart.

Documented treatment: 15 to 20 received Ad26.COV2.S at low or high dose, single or two shots; about 5 received placebo; per-sample allocation not given. Specimens were obtained on day 63 following the first vaccine or placebo injection. Germline loops: CDR1 SGHKS, CDR2 YYEKEE (reference sequence). With 3 bases clipped from V and 4 bases from J, the junction kept 4 bases outside the gene matches. The CDR3 has 15 residues. This table comes from immunoSEQ multiplex PCR, and its TCRdb copy is limited to in-frame clones, with some not included. The table shows hundreds of thousands of clones, with roughly nine tenths occurring only once. General study results and limits: In TCR breadth and depth analyses, total T cell responses may have been underestimated. Reports say spike-specific CD8+ and CD4+ T cell responses covered substantial breadth after vaccination.

Specimen: peripheral blood, collected in a trial of Ad26.COV2.S vaccine versus placebo. This chain joins TRBV5-5 and TRBJ1-3; 10 bases are a match to TRBD1. This receptor was identified in a person aged 18 to 59 who received the Ad26.COV2.S COVID-19 vaccine or a placebo. CDR3 residues: CASSSTGGAGNTIYF. The CDR3 nucleotides read TGTGCCAGCAGCTCGACAGGGGGCGCGGGAAACACCATATATTTT.